The clone carrying this TCR beta chain was observed at least ten times. J was trimmed by 5 bases and V by 3 bases; bases with no gene match: 3. The CDR3 is 15 amino acids. The data stem from a study of naive and memory T cell subsets. Both TRBC1 and TRBC2 were covered by a beta constant-region primer of two equimolar oligonucleotides. TCRdb ran MiXCR on the UMI-ligation and nested PCR reads and lists one entry per CDR3 protein. The sample carries around 160,000 distinct CDR3 sequences, approximately 15% recorded once. J is TRBJ2-2 and V is TRBV12-3 or TRBV12-4; 10 bases are shared with TRBD2. The sample comprised naive CD4+ T cells from blood. The sequence derives from a human donor in good health. The CDR3: CASSFRLAGTGELFF. The CDR3 DNA reads TGTGCCAGCAGTTTCAGACTAGCGGGTACCGGGGAGCTGTTTTTT.